The T cell receptor beta chain under discussion was sequenced for a study of blood T cell repertoires in COVID-19. Overall study: PBMCs, B-cell-depleted T cells, or T cells provided the cDNA or gDNA that made up the material.

Original methodology: Estimation of nucleated cell counts relied on the amplification of reference gene primers. TCRdb's copy holds only in-frame clones and misses some; the assay was immunoSEQ multiplex PCR. The DNA was the basis for D and trimming; V, J and clone size are from that table. The table shows 140,000 or so clones, with 65% to 80% occurring only once. The CDR3 sequence is 16 residues long. With 0 bases clipped from V and 4 bases from J, the junction kept 7 bases outside the gene matches. Germline assignment: CDR1 LGHNA and CDR2 YNFKEQ. Input material: peripheral blood. This chain links TRBV4-2 with TRBJ2-3; the match to TRBD2 covers 7 bases. This receptor was taken from a man aged 50-60 years with acute or convalescent COVID-19. The CDR3 loop reads CASSQDGGFPADTQYF. CDR3 DNA sequence: TGTGCCAGCAGCCAAGACGGGGGGTTCCCAGCAGATACGCAGTATTTT.